This T cell receptor (beta chain) is drawn from a study of stem cell transplantation in POMP-related autoinflammatory disease. Study outcomes and limitations: Patients with PRAID showed a restricted number of unique TRB V-J gene pairings.

Produced via immunoSEQ multiplex PCR; TCRdb's table is partial and in-frame only. This sample carries tens of thousands of clones, approximately 90% of them seen once, and the ten largest clones take about 0.66%. PRAID featured immunodeficiency plus autoinflammation. Concerning this clone: Antigen: not known.

This TCR was sampled from a human patient with POMP-related autoinflammation and immune dysregulation (PRAID). Some T cells may have come from the graft donor. Material: CD4+ T cells from PBMCs, obtained after stem cell transplantation.

Here the CDR3 reads CASSPRAGGIGYGYTF. CDR3 bases: TGTGCCAGTAGCCCCCGAGCAGGGGGCATAGGGTATGGCTACACCTTC. V gene TRBV19 combines with J gene TRBJ1-2; 8 nucleotides agree with TRBD1. CDR3 length equals 16 residues. J was trimmed by 5 bases and V by 6 bases; bases with no gene match: 14. CDR1 and CDR2 from the germline V gene are LNHDA and SQIVND (reference sequence). Drawing the rest from reference TRBV19 and TRBJ1-2, the complete variable domain is DGGITQSPKYLFRKEGQNVTLSCEQNLNHDAMYWYRQDPGQGLRLIYYSQIVNDFQKGDIAEGYSVSREKKESFPLTVTSAQKNPTAFYLCASSPRAGGIGYGYTFGSGTRLTVV.